Listed below are T cell receptor beta chains from one sample, sequenced in a study of T-cell reconstitution after alpha-beta-depleted transplantation in children. One entry per CDR3 protein, called by TCRdb with MiXCR from the PCR reads. Of about 78,000 distinct CDR3 sequences listed, roughly 15% are singletons. Source: PBMCs, mostly from graft donor cells, taken 180 days after TCRalphabeta/CD19-depleted stem cell transplant. These receptors were collected from a male patient aged 2 to 9 who had a stem cell transplant for acute lymphoblastic leukemia, so the T cells may come from the graft donor. CDR3s include the opening cysteine and the closing phenylalanine or tryptophan. D genes are given only for firm matches. Some rows mark clone size as missing; the rest say once, few, many or name a class of expanded clone.

.,TRBV7-2,.,TRBJ1-4,TGTGCCAGCGTGCAAACCGGGGGCCCCGAAAAACTGTTTTTT,CASVQTGGPEKLFF
.,TRBV20-1,TRBD1,TRBJ1-4,TGCAGTGGGCGACAGGGGGCAGAAAAACTGTTTTTT,CSGRQGAEKLFF
.,TRBV6-2/TRBV6-3,.,TRBJ2-6,TGTGCCAGCAGTTTCTCCAGGACCTCTGGGGCCAACGTCCTGACTTTC,CASSFSRTSGANVLTF
many,TRBV20-1,.,TRBJ1-5,TGCAGTGCTAGACACCGGACTAGGTTAAGCAATCAGCCCCAGCATTTT,CSARHRTRLSNQPQHF
.,TRBV7-8,TRBD2,TRBJ2-2,TGTGCCAGCAGCTTAGCGGGGGGGACTAGCGGCACCGGGGAGCTGTTTTTT,CASSLAGGTSGTGELFF
few,TRBV9,.,TRBJ2-2,TGTGCCAGCAGCGTAGTCCCTCGGGGGCGGGACACCGGGGAGCTGTTTTTT,CASSVVPRGRDTGELFF
.,TRBV20-1,TRBD2,TRBJ2-7,TGCAGTGCTACCGGGACTAGCGGGGGGCGCCGCTACGAGCAGTACTTC,CSATGTSGGRRYEQYF
many,TRBV18,.,TRBJ2-7,TGTGCCAGCAGCCCGGGGTCGTACGAGCAGTACTTC,CASSPGSYEQYF
many,TRBV5-1,TRBD1,TRBJ2-7,TGCGCCAGCAGCCCTAACAGGGGGCAAGAGCAGTACTTC,CASSPNRGQEQYF
.,TRBV24-1,.,TRBJ2-3,TGTGCCACCAGTGATCCGAAGACACCAAACACAGATACGCAGTATTTT,CATSDPKTPNTDTQYF
.,TRBV27,.,TRBJ1-5,TGTGCCAGCAGTTTAAGGGGTCCGGGGGCGAACAATCAGCCCCAGCGTTTT,CASSLRGPGANNQPQRF
.,TRBV20-1,TRBD1,TRBJ1-2,TGCAGTGCTAGGGAGGGAGGGACAGTCTATGGCTACACCTTC,CSAREGGTVYGYTF
.,TRBV10-3,.,TRBJ2-6,TGTGCCATCAGCCCCGGGAGAATCGGGGTCTCTGGGGCCAACGTCCTGACTTTC,CAISPGRIGVSGANVLTF
.,TRBV18,TRBD1,TRBJ1-6,TGTGCCAGCTCACCAGTGACAGGGGGCAATTCACCCCTCCACTTT,CASSPVTGGNSPLHF
.,TRBV28,.,TRBJ1-1,TGTGCCAGCCGTAAGATCGACACTGAAGCTTTCTTT,CASRKIDTEAFF
.,TRBV5-1,.,TRBJ2-1,TGCGCCAGCAGCGGCGGCGCGGGACCCTACAATGAGCAGTTCTTC,CASSGGAGPYNEQFF
.,TRBV20-1,TRBD1,TRBJ1-5,TGCAGTGCCCTAATGGGGACAGCCGATCAGCCCCAGCATTTT,CSALMGTADQPQHF
few,TRBV5-5,TRBD1,TRBJ2-5,TGTGCCAGCAGCTCCCATCGGACAGGGGGACACGAAGAGACCCAGTACTTC,CASSSHRTGGHEETQYF
few,TRBV4-3,TRBD2,TRBJ2-1,TGCGCCAGCAGCCAGGGTAGCGGGGGCAAGCAGTTCTTC,CASSQGSGGKQFF
few,TRBV20-1,.,TRBJ2-7,TGCAGTGCTCCCGCAAACCCCGGCGGGTGGGTTGACGAGCAGTACTTC,CSAPANPGGWVDEQYF
few,TRBV20-1,.,TRBJ2-5,TGCAGTGCTAGAGGAGGGGCGCGGCGAGAGACCCAGTACTTC,CSARGGARRETQYF
many,TRBV4-3,.,TRBJ1-1,TGCGCCAGCAGCCAAGCATCAATGAACACTGAAGCTTTCTTT,CASSQASMNTEAFF
few,TRBV12-3/TRBV12-4,TRBD2,TRBJ2-3,TGTGCCAGCAGTTTACATAGCGGGAGGGCAGATACGCAGTATTTT,CASSLHSGRADTQYF
.,TRBV5-1,.,TRBJ2-7,TGCGCCAGCAGCTTGGCAGGGACCCTGGAATACGAGCAGTACTTC,CASSLAGTLEYEQYF
few,TRBV5-1,.,TRBJ2-3,TGCGCCAGCAGCTTTTCCACCACAGGGACCGATACGCAGTATTTT,CASSFSTTGTDTQYF
few,TRBV27,.,TRBJ2-3,TGTGCCAGCAGTCCTTCAAGGGTAAAACCTAGCACAGATACGCAGTATTTT,CASSPSRVKPSTDTQYF
few,TRBV12-3/TRBV12-4,TRBD2,TRBJ2-1,TGTGCCAGCAGTTTAGCCCTCGGACTAGCGGGAGAGAATGAGCAGTTCTTC,CASSLALGLAGENEQFF
.,TRBV27,.,TRBJ1-2,TGTGCCACTTTTCAGGGAATTGGGGGCTACACCTTC,CATFQGIGGYTF
.,TRBV7-9,.,TRBJ1-2,TGTGCCAGCAGCTTAGCTGGGGGGAACTATGGCTACACCTTC,CASSLAGGNYGYTF
many,TRBV5-5,.,TRBJ2-3,TGTGCCAGCAGCTTAACCAGCAGCACAGATACGCAGTATTTT,CASSLTSSTDTQYF
.,TRBV19,.,TRBJ1-5,TGTGCCAGTAGTATAGAGATGGGACCTAATCAGCCCCAGCATTTT,CASSIEMGPNQPQHF
few,TRBV25-1,.,TRBJ2-1,TGTGCCAGCAGTGTTGGATACAATGAGCAGTTCTTC,CASSVGYNEQFF
.,TRBV4-3,.,TRBJ2-7,TGCGCCAGCAGCCAGGAGGACGTCTTCTCCTACGAGCAGTACTTC,CASSQEDVFSYEQYF
many,TRBV7-2,.,TRBJ1-3,TGTGCCAGCAGCCCCGGGGGCTCTGGAAACACCATATATTTT,CASSPGGSGNTIYF
.,TRBV28,.,TRBJ1-6,TGTACCAGCAGTTTAAATGGGCAGTCACCCCTCCACTTT,CTSSLNGQSPLHF
.,TRBV3-1,.,TRBJ2-1,TGTGCCAGCAGCCAACCTGCAAGGGCCATCAATGAGCAGTTCTTC,CASSQPARAINEQFF
.,TRBV29-1,.,TRBJ1-1,TGCAGCGTTGAAGTTGGAGGGGGGACACTTTTGCATGAAGCTTTCTTT,CSVEVGGGTLLHEAFF
few,TRBV28,.,TRBJ2-1,TGTGCCAGCAGTTTCCCGGGCTCCTACAATGAGCAGTTCTTC,CASSFPGSYNEQFF
.,TRBV7-2,.,TRBJ2-3,TGTGCCAGCAGCTTTCCGAGGGCGGTGGATACGCAGTATTTT,CASSFPRAVDTQYF
few,TRBV5-1,.,TRBJ2-1,TGCGCCAGCAGCTTGATAAGTCTCAGGGAAACCGGGGTCATAGAGCAGTTCTTC,CASSLISLRETGVIEQFF
many,TRBV29-1,.,TRBJ1-2,TGCAGCGTTGACCATAGGGCCCAGTATGGCTACACCTTC,CSVDHRAQYGYTF
once,TRBV9,TRBD2,TRBJ2-3,TGTGCCAGCAGCGTCCTAAACCCCTGGGGCGGGGGTAGCACAGATACGCAGTATTTT,CASSVLNPWGGGSTDTQYF
few,TRBV7-2,.,TRBJ2-6,TGTGCCAGCAGCTTAGCGATGCTCTCTGGGGCCAACGTCCTGACTTTC,CASSLAMLSGANVLTF
many,TRBV12-3/TRBV12-4,TRBD1,TRBJ2-5,TGTGCCAGCAGTTTGGACAGGGTGAGGGAGACCCAGTACTTC,CASSLDRVRETQYF
many,TRBV6-1,.,TRBJ2-3,TGTGCCAGCAGTCCCCAAACCCCGGTACTAGTCGATACGCAGTATTTT,CASSPQTPVLVDTQYF
few,TRBV6-5,.,TRBJ1-5,TGTGCCAGCAGTTTCGGGGGTGGTCAGCCCCAGCATTTT,CASSFGGGQPQHF
many,TRBV12-3/TRBV12-4,.,TRBJ1-2,TGTGCCAGCAGTCCCGACAGGTCCCACTATGGCTACACCTTC,CASSPDRSHYGYTF
few,TRBV4-3,.,TRBJ1-1,TGCGCCAGCAGCCAAGTGGAGGGGGGGAACACTGAAGCTTTCTTT,CASSQVEGGNTEAFF
.,TRBV20-1,.,TRBJ1-6,TGCAGTGCTAGCTGGGCAGACCCCTATAATTCACCCCTCCACTTT,CSASWADPYNSPLHF
.,TRBV6-5,.,TRBJ2-5,TGTGCCAGCAGTTACGATGGTGAGACCCAGTACTTC,CASSYDGETQYF
.,TRBV28,TRBD1,TRBJ1-1,TGTGCCAGTGGACAGGTGAACACTGAAGCTTTCTTT,CASGQVNTEAFF
.,TRBV6-1,TRBD1,TRBJ1-5,TGTGCCATCAGTCGACAGGGTCTGAGCAATCAGCCCCAGCATTTT,CAISRQGLSNQPQHF
few,TRBV5-1,.,TRBJ1-1,TGCGCCAGCAGCTTGGCCACCGGGACGAACACTGAAGCTTTCTTT,CASSLATGTNTEAFF
many,TRBV12-3/TRBV12-4,.,TRBJ1-2,TGTGCCAGCAGTTTATTCGGCAACTATGGCTACACCTTC,CASSLFGNYGYTF
.,TRBV20-1,.,TRBJ1-4,TGCAGTGCTAGAACGCAGGGTGGAGAAAAACTGTTTTTT,CSARTQGGEKLFF
.,TRBV9,TRBD1,TRBJ2-3,TGTGCCAGCAGCGTAGCCCCTTCCAGGGGGCTCAGCACAGATACGCAGTATTTT,CASSVAPSRGLSTDTQYF
.,TRBV6-1,.,TRBJ2-4,TGTGCCACGAGGGTGCCCTTAGCCAAAAACATTCAGTACTTC,CATRVPLAKNIQYF